The source of this T cell receptor (beta chain) is a study of cytomegalovirus exposure and HLA in healthy donors. Study-level results: Within the data, a cluster of highly shared sequence variants was likely a sequencing artifact. In a later analysis, a genetic analysis reported fewer productive-TCR N-insertions in an Asian-associated ancestry cluster than the cohort average.

PCR used 60 Vbeta primers and 13 Jbeta primers. Assay used: immunoSEQ multiplex PCR; TCRdb lists only in-frame clones, some missing. The sample lists around 150,000 clones, about three quarters occurring once. The V end was cut by 6 bases, the J end by 0 bases, with 9 bases between. This CDR3 spans 14 amino acids. Looked up from germline, CDR1 is MNHEY and CDR2 is SMNVEV (reference sequence). As regards this clone: Its antigen is as yet unknown.

The V gene is TRBV27, the J gene TRBJ1-3; possibly TRBD1 for D (5 bases). Sample: PBMCs. This TCR derives from a male donor in good health and CMV-seronegative. CDR3 coding DNA: TGTGCCAGCAGGCCGCAGGGCTCTGGAAACACCATATATTTT. It specifies CASRPQGSGNTIYF.